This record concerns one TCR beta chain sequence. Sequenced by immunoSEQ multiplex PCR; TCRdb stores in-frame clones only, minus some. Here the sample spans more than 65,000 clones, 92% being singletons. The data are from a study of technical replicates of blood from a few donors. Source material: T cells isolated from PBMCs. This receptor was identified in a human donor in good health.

CDR3 bases: TGCGCCAGCAGCCAAGATCAGGGGGCGATCGGCTACACCTTC. Translated, it gives CASSQDQGAIGYTF. The chain combines TRBV4-1 with TRBJ1-2; TRBD1 matches at 8 bases. This CDR3 is 14 amino acids long. Germline V gene sequence: CDR1 MGHRA, CDR2 YSYEKL. V was clipped by 0 bases and J by 8 bases; unmatched bases: 5.